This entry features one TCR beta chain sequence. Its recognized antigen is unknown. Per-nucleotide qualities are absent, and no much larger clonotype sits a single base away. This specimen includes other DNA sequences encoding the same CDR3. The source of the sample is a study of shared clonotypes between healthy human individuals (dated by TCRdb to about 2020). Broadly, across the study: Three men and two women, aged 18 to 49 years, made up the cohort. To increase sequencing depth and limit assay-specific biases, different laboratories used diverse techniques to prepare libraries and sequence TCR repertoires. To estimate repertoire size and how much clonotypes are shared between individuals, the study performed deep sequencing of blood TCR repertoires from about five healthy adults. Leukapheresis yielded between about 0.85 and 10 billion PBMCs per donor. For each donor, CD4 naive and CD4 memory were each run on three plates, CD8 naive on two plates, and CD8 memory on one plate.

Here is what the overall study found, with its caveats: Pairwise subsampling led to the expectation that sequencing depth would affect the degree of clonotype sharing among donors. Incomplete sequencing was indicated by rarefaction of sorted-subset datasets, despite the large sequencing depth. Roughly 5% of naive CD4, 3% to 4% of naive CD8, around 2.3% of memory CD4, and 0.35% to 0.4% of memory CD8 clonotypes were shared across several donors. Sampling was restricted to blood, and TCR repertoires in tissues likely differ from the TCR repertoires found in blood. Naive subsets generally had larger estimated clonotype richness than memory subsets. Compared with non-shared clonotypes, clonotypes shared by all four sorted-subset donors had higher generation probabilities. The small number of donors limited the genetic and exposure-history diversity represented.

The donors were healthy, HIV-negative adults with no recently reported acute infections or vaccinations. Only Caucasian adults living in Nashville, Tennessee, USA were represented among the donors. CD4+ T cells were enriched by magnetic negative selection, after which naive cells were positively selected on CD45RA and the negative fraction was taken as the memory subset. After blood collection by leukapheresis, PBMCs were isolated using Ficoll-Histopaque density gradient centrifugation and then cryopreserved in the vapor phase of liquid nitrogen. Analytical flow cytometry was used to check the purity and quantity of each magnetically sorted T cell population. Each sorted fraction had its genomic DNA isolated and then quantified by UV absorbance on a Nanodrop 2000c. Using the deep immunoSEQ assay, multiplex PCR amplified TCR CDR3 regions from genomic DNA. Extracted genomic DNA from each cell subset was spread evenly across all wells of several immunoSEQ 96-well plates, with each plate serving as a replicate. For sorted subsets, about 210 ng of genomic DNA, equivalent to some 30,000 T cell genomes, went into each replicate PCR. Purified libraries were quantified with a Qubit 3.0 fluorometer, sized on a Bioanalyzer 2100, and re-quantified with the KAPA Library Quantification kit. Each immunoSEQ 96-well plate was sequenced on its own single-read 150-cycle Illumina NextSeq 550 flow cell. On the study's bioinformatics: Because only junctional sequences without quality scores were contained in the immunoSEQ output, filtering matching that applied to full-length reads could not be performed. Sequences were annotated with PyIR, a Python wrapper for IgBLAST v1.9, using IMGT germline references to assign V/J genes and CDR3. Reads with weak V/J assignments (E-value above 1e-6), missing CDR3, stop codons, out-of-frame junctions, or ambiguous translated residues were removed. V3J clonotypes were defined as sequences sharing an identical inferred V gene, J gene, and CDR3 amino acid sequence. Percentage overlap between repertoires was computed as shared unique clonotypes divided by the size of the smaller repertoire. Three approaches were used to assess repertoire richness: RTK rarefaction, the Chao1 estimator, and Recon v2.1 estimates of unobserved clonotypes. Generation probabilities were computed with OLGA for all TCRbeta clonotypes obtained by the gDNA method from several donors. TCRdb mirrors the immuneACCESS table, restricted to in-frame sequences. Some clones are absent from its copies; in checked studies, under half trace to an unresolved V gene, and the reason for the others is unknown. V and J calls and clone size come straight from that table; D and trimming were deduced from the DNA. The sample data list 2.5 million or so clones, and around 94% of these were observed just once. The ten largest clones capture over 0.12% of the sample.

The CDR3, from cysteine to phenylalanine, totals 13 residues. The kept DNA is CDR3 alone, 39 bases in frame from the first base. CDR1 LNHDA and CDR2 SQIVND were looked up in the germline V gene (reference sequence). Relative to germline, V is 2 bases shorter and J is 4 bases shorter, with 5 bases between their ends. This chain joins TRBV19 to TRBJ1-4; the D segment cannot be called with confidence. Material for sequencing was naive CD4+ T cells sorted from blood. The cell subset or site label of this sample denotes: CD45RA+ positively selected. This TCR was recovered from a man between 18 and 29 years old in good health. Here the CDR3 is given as CASSIQRNEKLFF. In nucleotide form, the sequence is TGTGCCAGTAGTATACAGCGTAATGAAAAACTGTTTTTT.